The next 23 T cell receptor beta chains were all read from a single sample in a study of blood T cell repertoires in COVID-19 (dated by TCRdb to 2018 to 2021). Preparation of the library involved the immunoSEQ multiplex PCR assay. TCRdb holds this immuneACCESS table with in-frame rearrangements only. Some clones are missing; in checked studies, unresolved V genes explain under half, and the rest has no known cause. For this sample there are some 65,000 clones; about 85% appear just once. The ten largest clones take up 2.5% to 3% of the sample. The sample was peripheral blood. The receptors originated from a man older than 75 with acute or convalescent COVID-19.

The rearrangement uses TRBV4-3 and TRBJ1-2; TRBD1 aligns across 10 bases. V shed 4 bases and J 7 bases; nucleotides not matched to a gene: 0. The germline V gene encodes CDR1 LGHNA and CDR2 YSLEER. This CDR3 has 12 residues. The CDR3 sequence is CASSRTGGGYTF. For the CDR3, the DNA is TGCGCCAGCAGCCGGACAGGGGGTGGCTACACCTTC.

The V gene is TRBV24-1, the J gene TRBJ2-1; a weak D match, TRBD2 (5 bases). Trimming stripped 3 bases from V and 1 base from J, with 12 bases between. Germline V gene data show CDR1 as KGHDR and CDR2 as SFDVKD. The CDR3 is 16 amino acids. The CDR3 is CATSDPFGESYNEQFF. DNA of the CDR3: TGTGCCACCAGTGATCCCTTCGGGGAATCCTACAATGAGCAGTTCTTC.

This rearrangement joins TRBV2 to TRBJ1-5; D may be TRBD1 (6 bases). Per the germline V gene, CDR1 is SNHLY and CDR2 is FYNNEI. Trimming shortened V by 6 bases and J by 0 bases, and 18 bases separated the two germline ends. CDR3 length: 17 residues. CDR3 DNA: TGTGCCAGCAGAAGAATGGCTCGGACAGATAGCAATCAGCCCCAGCATTTT. This gives the protein CASRRMARTDSNQPQHF. The variable domain in full, with the rest retrieved from reference TRBV2 and TRBJ1-5, is EPEVTQTPSHQVTQMGQEVILRCVPISNHLYFYWYRQILGQKVEFLVSFYNNEISEKSEIFDDQFSVERPDGSNFTLKIRSTKLEDSAMYFCASRRMARTDSNQPQHFGDGTRLSIL.

This chain uses TRBV24-1 with TRBJ2-5; 7 nucleotides line up with TRBD1. Germline V gene data show CDR1 as KGHDR and CDR2 as SFDVKD. J lost 1 base, V lost 6 bases, and 4 bases had no gene match. The CDR3 has 14 amino acids. The CDR3 region has the DNA TGTGCCACCAGTCCCGGGACAGTCCAAGAGACCCAGTACTTC. It specifies CATSPGTVQETQYF.

The chain joins TRBV6-5 to TRBJ1-2; 8 bases are a match to TRBD1. The J segment lost 8 bases and the V segment lost 2 bases, leaving 7 bases of the junction unmatched. CDR3 size: 14 residues. Germline CDR1 is MNHEY and CDR2 is SVGAGI. The CDR3 here is CASSYRTGRGGYTF. The CDR3 nucleotides read TGTGCCAGCAGTTACCGGACAGGGCGCGGCGGCTACACCTTC.

The rearrangement uses TRBV6-5 and TRBJ2-1, with D maybe TRBD2 (5 bases). Germline CDR1 is MNHEY and CDR2 is SVGAGI. The CDR3 loop spans 16 amino acids. Between the trimmed V and J ends, which lost 2 bases and 0 bases, there was a span of 11 bases. CDR3 protein: CASSYSPGSSYNEQFF. CDR3 sequence (DNA): TGTGCCAGCAGTTACAGTCCGGGGAGCTCCTACAATGAGCAGTTCTTC.

The gene calls are TRBV10-2 and TRBJ1-2; the match to TRBD1 covers 7 bases. The germline CDR1 and CDR2 sequences are WSHSY and SAAADI. Trimming at V came to 4 bases and at J to 7 bases, leaving 9 bases not matched to a gene. The CDR3 consists of 14 residues. This chain's CDR3 is CASSVTGDLSGYTF. The CDR3 DNA follows: TGCGCCAGCAGTGTTACAGGGGATTTGTCTGGCTACACCTTC.

The V gene is TRBV18, the J gene TRBJ1-3; 8 bases agree with TRBD1. Losses at the gene ends were 4 bases for V and 6 bases for J; bases not matched to a gene: 8. Germline V gene data show CDR1 as KGHSH and CDR2 as LQKENI. The CDR3 extends over 15 amino acids. The chain's CDR3 is CASSRLQGEKNTIYF. The CDR3 bases are TGTGCCAGCTCACGTCTACAGGGGGAGAAAAACACCATATATTTT.

The genes are TRBV12-5 and TRBJ2-2; a possible D gene is TRBD2 (6 bases). Germline assignment: CDR1 LGHNT and CDR2 FRNRAP. V gave up 1 base and J gave up 5 bases, with 8 bases separating them. This CDR3 region has 14 residues. The CDR3 loop is CASGLAGVTGELFF. In DNA, the CDR3 is TGTGCTAGTGGTTTGGCGGGAGTTACCGGGGAGCTGTTTTTT.

The chain uses TRBV9 and TRBJ1-6; no firm D call. The germline V and J ends were trimmed by 2 bases and 8 bases, with 8 bases remaining between them. CDR1 and CDR2 from the germline V gene are SGDLS and YYNGEE. This CDR3 has 13 amino acids. The chain's CDR3 is CASSVGEDSPLHF. The CDR3 DNA is TGTGCCAGCAGCGTCGGGGAGGATTCACCCCTCCACTTT.

The chain joins TRBV6-5 to TRBJ2-7, with 12 bases lining up with TRBD2. This CDR3 spans 14 amino acids. V was pared by 6 bases and J by 2 bases, with 2 bases of the junction left unmatched. Germline V lookup: CDR1 MNHEY, CDR2 SVGAGI. The CDR3 spells CASRLAGGAYEQYF. CDR3 in DNA: TGTGCCAGCAGACTAGCGGGAGGCGCCTACGAGCAGTACTTC.

This clone was recorded only once. V and J are TRBV6-2 or TRBV6-3 and TRBJ2-2; TRBD2 aligns across 7 bases. The CDR3 is 15 residues long. The V segment lost 0 bases and the J segment 4 bases; nucleotides outside the gene matches: 2. Germline values: CDR1 MNHEY, CDR2 SVGEGT. The CDR3 protein is CASSYSRGSTGELFF. CDR3 sequence (DNA): TGTGCCAGCAGTTACTCCCGCGGGAGCACCGGGGAGCTGTTTTTT.

The CDR3 loop is CASSEGRLYEQYF. The CDR3 nucleotides are TGTGCCAGCAGTGAAGGTAGACTCTACGAGCAGTACTTC. V and J are TRBV2 and TRBJ2-7, with no clear D. The germline V gene encodes CDR1 SNHLY and CDR2 FYNNEI. V dropped 1 base and J dropped 3 bases, with 7 bases sitting between them. CDR3 length: 13 amino acids.

V and J are TRBV19 and TRBJ1-6; TRBD1 matches 11 bases. This CDR3 is built from 15 residues. From germline, CDR1 is LNHDA and CDR2 SQIVND (reference sequence). Unmatched junction bases numbered 7, after V lost 6 bases and J lost 9 bases. CDR3 sequence (DNA): TGTGCCAGTAGGGAGGGACAGGGGGAGCGTTCACCCCTCCACTTT. Protein product: CASREGQGERSPLHF.

The gene calls are TRBV24-1 and TRBJ1-6; D call uncertain. This CDR3 comprises 13 residues. Germline assignment: CDR1 KGHDR and CDR2 SFDVKD. Trimming removed 6 bases at V and 7 bases at J, with 9 bases between. The CDR3 coding sequence is TGTGCCACCAGTCCGGGGAACAATTCACCCCTCCACTTT. Its translation: CATSPGNNSPLHF.

This chain uses TRBV20-1 with TRBJ2-1; D remains ambiguous. V was trimmed by 4 bases and J by 7 bases, leaving 5 bases between them. There are 10 residues in the CDR3. Germline CDR1 and CDR2: DFQATT and SNEGSKA (reference sequence). The chain's CDR3 is CSAKRNEQFF. DNA for the CDR3: TGCAGTGCTAAGAGAAATGAGCAGTTCTTC.

The chain carries TRBV6-5 and TRBJ1-1; TRBD1 agrees at 8 bases. V lost 7 bases and J lost 1; bases outside the gene matches: 8. This CDR3 region has 15 residues. Looked up from germline, CDR1 is MNHEY and CDR2 is SVGAGI. The CDR3 bases are TGTGCCAGCATCGACCGGACAGGGCCGAACACTGAAGCTTTCTTT. This gives the protein CASIDRTGPNTEAFF.

The V gene is TRBV10-1, the J gene TRBJ2-6; 7 bases are shared with TRBD1. Germline CDR1 WNHNN, CDR2 SYGVQD (reference sequence). With 5 bases clipped from V and 0 bases from J, the junction kept 7 bases outside the gene matches. This CDR3 contains 17 residues. This CDR3 is CASSPGGGPSGANVLTF. The CDR3 DNA reads as TGCGCCAGCAGTCCAGGGGGTGGGCCCTCTGGGGCCAACGTCCTGACTTTC.

This clone showed up just once. The gene calls are TRBV9 and TRBJ2-4; TRBD1 agrees at 8 bases. The CDR3 loop spans 17 amino acids. V was pared by 3 bases and J by 0 bases, with 8 bases of the junction left unmatched. Germline V gene sequence: CDR1 SGDLS, CDR2 YYNGEE. CDR3 residues: CASSERGDRLAKNIQYF. CDR3 sequence (DNA): TGTGCCAGCAGCGAGAGGGGGGACAGGTTAGCCAAAAACATTCAGTACTTC.

V and J are TRBV19 and TRBJ2-2, with TRBD1 identical over 7 bases. The germline V gene encodes CDR1 LNHDA and CDR2 SQIVND (reference sequence). The CDR3 extends over 15 amino acids. J lost 1 base, V lost 4 bases, and 3 bases had no gene match. CDR3 protein: CASSTWDRNTGELFF. CDR3 DNA: TGTGCCAGTAGTACTTGGGACAGGAACACCGGGGAGCTGTTTTTT.

Comments on this clone: At the DNA level, this CDR3 is encoded by other sequences in the same sample as well. The chain couples TRBV3-1 (or the pseudogene TRBV3-2) to TRBJ2-5; D is possibly TRBD2 (6 bases). The germline CDR1 and CDR2 sequences are LGHDT and YNNKEL (reference sequence). The CDR3 runs 14 residues. V dropped 6 bases and J dropped 4 bases, with 15 bases sitting between them. The CDR3 DNA is TGTGCCAGCAGTTCGCTAGCGTCGGGAGAGACCCAGTACTTC. It translates to CASSSLASGETQYF.

The count of this clone is one. V gene TRBV5-1 combines with J gene TRBJ2-7; TRBD2 aligns across 8 bases. This CDR3 region has 15 residues. Germline V CDR1 and CDR2: SGHRS, YFSETQ. V lost 2 bases, J lost 0 bases, and 4 bases stayed unmatched. Here the CDR3 reads CASSLTSGSSYEQYF. The CDR3 region has the DNA TGCGCCAGCAGCTTAACGAGCGGGAGCTCCTACGAGCAGTACTTC.

The rearrangement links TRBV5-6 to TRBJ1-2; TRBD1 aligns across 7 bases. Per germline, CDR1 SGHDT and CDR2 YYEEEE. CDR3 length equals 15 residues. Trimming at V came to 4 bases and at J to 6 bases, leaving 12 bases not matched to a gene. CDR3 protein: CASSLRQGLTHGYTF. DNA of the CDR3: TGTGCCAGCAGCCTACGACAGGGACTTACCCATGGCTACACCTTC.